A selection of T cell receptor beta chains follows, all from one sample in a study of shared clonotypes between healthy human individuals. Clones were sequenced by immunoSEQ multiplex PCR, and TCRdb holds only the in-frame ones, with some missing. The table records about 680,000 clones, about two thirds of them present only once. Material for sequencing was memory CD4+ T cells sorted from blood. These receptors were obtained from a woman aged 25-40 years in good health. The CDR3 runs from the conserved cysteine through the conserved F or W. The D gene is left open where the match is weak. The listing skips clone size in some rows; elsewhere it reads once, few, many or a size class.

v_call	j_call	clone_size	d_call	cdr3_aa	cdr3_nt
TRBV5-6	TRBJ1-5	-	-	CASSWGGAGGNQPQHF	TGTGCCAGCAGCTGGGGGGGTGCTGGGGGCAATCAGCCCCAGCATTTT
TRBV7-6	TRBJ1-3	-	-	CASSLGPGSFSGNTIYF	TGTGCCAGCAGCTTAGGCCCTGGGAGTTTCTCTGGAAACACCATATATTTT
TRBV19	TRBJ2-3	once	-	CASSQMVRRSTDTQYF	TGTGCCAGTAGTCAGATGGTCAGGCGCAGCACAGATACGCAGTATTTT
TRBV7-2	TRBJ2-2	-	-	CASRFMINTGELFF	TGTGCCAGCAGATTTATGATTAACACCGGGGAGCTGTTTTTT
TRBV27	TRBJ2-7	-	-	CASSPQTGWTIGEQYF	TGTGCCAGCAGTCCGCAGACTGGTTGGACGATCGGCGAGCAGTACTTC
TRBV19	TRBJ1-2	once	-	CASSMTIGLQTGYGYTF	TGTGCCAGTAGTATGACTATAGGACTCCAAACTGGGTATGGCTACACCTTC
TRBV28	TRBJ1-4	few	-	CASSSSGGREANEKLFF	TGTGCCAGCAGTTCCTCAGGAGGGCGGGAAGCTAATGAAAAACTGTTTTTT
TRBV10-3	TRBJ1-1	-	-	CAISEGVTNTEAFF	TGTGCCATCAGTGAGGGTGTGACTAACACTGAAGCTTTCTTT
TRBV10-1	TRBJ2-5	once	-	CASSESRETQYF	TGCGCCAGCAGTGAGTCCCGGGAGACCCAGTACTTC
TRBV10-3	TRBJ1-2	-	-	CAISDEGSGGYTF	TGTGCCATCAGTGATGAGGGTTCTGGCGGCTACACCTTC
TRBV7-2	TRBJ1-4	-	TRBD1	CASSIAGGGWEKLFF	TGTGCCAGCAGCATTGCAGGGGGAGGATGGGAAAAACTGTTTTTT
TRBV4-1	TRBJ1-4	-	-	CASSQVAAGSNNEKLFF	TGCGCCAGCAGCCAAGTCGCCGCAGGATCTAATAATGAAAAACTGTTTTTT
TRBV2	TRBJ1-2	-	TRBD1	CASSAPTGNYGYTF	TGTGCCAGCAGTGCCCCGACAGGGAACTATGGCTACACCTTC
TRBV15	TRBJ1-2	-	TRBD1	CATSRRDRAGYTF	TGTGCCACCAGCAGAAGAGACAGGGCTGGCTACACCTTC
TRBV29-1	TRBJ2-1	once	-	CSVDREYEQFF	TGCAGCGTTGATAGGGAGTATGAGCAGTTCTTC
TRBV7-2	TRBJ2-7	once	TRBD2	CASSPGTSGSGEQYF	TGTGCCAGCAGCCCTGGGACTAGCGGGAGTGGGGAGCAGTACTTC
TRBV29-1	TRBJ2-7	-	-	CSVGSTTYEQYF	TGCAGCGTGGGTAGTACAACCTACGAGCAGTACTTC
TRBV6-1	TRBJ1-1	-	TRBD1	CASSEWGQAFF	TGTGCCAGCAGTGAATGGGGACAGGCTTTCTTT
TRBV6-5	TRBJ2-3	-	TRBD2	CASSSTRGLGRAQYF	TGTGCCAGCAGTTCGACTCGCGGACTGGGGAGGGCGCAGTATTTT
TRBV27	TRBJ2-2	-	-	CASSPVGQGGTGELFF	TGTGCCAGCAGTCCAGTCGGACAGGGAGGGACCGGGGAGCTGTTTTTT
TRBV7-8	TRBJ2-6	-	-	CASETISGANVLTF	TGTGCCAGCGAAACGATCTCTGGGGCCAACGTCCTGACTTTC
TRBV10-2	TRBJ2-2	once	TRBD2	CAIRTSGSGELFF	TGCGCCATCAGGACTAGCGGGAGTGGGGAGCTGTTTTTT
TRBV6-1	TRBJ1-4	-	TRBD1	CATKTGGSSNEKLFF	TGTGCCACCAAGACAGGGGGCTCTTCTAATGAAAAACTGTTTTTT
TRBV14	TRBJ2-3	few	TRBD2	CASSHRLAGTDTQYF	TGTGCCAGCAGCCACAGACTAGCGGGGACAGATACGCAGTATTTT
TRBV5-6	TRBJ1-1	once	-	CASSIGNTEAFF	TGTGCCAGCAGCATAGGAAACACTGAAGCTTTCTTT
TRBV29-1	TRBJ1-1	-	TRBD1	CSVEGRTGAAEAFF	TGCAGCGTTGAAGGGCGGACAGGGGCGGCTGAAGCTTTCTTT
TRBV27	TRBJ2-1	-	-	CASSGLGGRGEQFF	TGTGCCAGCAGTGGGTTGGGGGGACGAGGTGAGCAGTTCTTC
TRBV5-4	TRBJ1-3	-	-	CASSLAGINTIYF	TGTGCCAGCAGCTTGGCCGGTATAAACACCATATATTTT
TRBV5-4	TRBJ1-3	-	-	CASSLGGQQPGNTIYF	TGTGCCAGCAGCTTGGGGGGGCAACAACCTGGAAACACCATATATTTT
TRBV28	TRBJ2-5	-	TRBD1	CASSLPYLPGQGGGVQETQYF	TGTGCCAGCAGTCTGCCATACCTTCCGGGACAGGGTGGGGGAGTCCAAGAGACCCAGTACTTC
TRBV6-5	TRBJ2-7	-	-	CASSQGRGGPYEQYF	TGTGCCAGCAGCCAAGGTAGGGGCGGCCCCTACGAGCAGTACTTC
TRBV6-5	TRBJ2-2	many	-	CASSPRDTTGELFF	TGTGCCAGCAGTCCCCGGGACACCACCGGGGAGCTGTTTTTT
TRBV4-2	TRBJ2-1	-	TRBD2	CASSQEGLAGTNNEQFF	TGTGCCAGCAGCCAAGAAGGACTAGCGGGGACTAACAATGAGCAGTTCTTC
TRBV2	TRBJ1-2	-	-	CASSEGGYYGYTF	TGTGCCAGCAGTGAAGGGGGATACTATGGCTACACCTTC
TRBV10-3	TRBJ2-3	-	-	CAISEAYPGQGTSSDTQYF	TGTGCCATCAGTGAGGCATACCCAGGGCAGGGGACATCCTCAGATACGCAGTATTTT
TRBV11-3	TRBJ1-1	-	-	CASSSGVWDTRTEAFF	TGTGCCAGCAGCTCCGGGGTTTGGGACACACGCACTGAAGCTTTCTTT
TRBV6-1	TRBJ1-5	-	-	CASSESDLPNQPQHF	TGTGCCAGCAGTGAGTCAGACCTCCCTAATCAGCCCCAGCATTTT
TRBV9	TRBJ2-1	-	-	CASSVEGEAYNEQFF	TGTGCCAGCAGCGTAGAGGGGGAAGCCTACAATGAGCAGTTCTTC
TRBV28	TRBJ2-7	-	-	CASSLKAPGGWAQYF	TGTGCCAGCAGTTTAAAGGCCCCGGGGGGCTGGGCGCAGTACTTC
TRBV18	TRBJ1-1	-	-	CASSRTGSTEAFF	TGTGCCAGCTCTCGCACAGGGTCCACTGAAGCTTTCTTT
TRBV18	TRBJ2-3	-	TRBD2	CASSPQREVRGDTQYF	TGTGCCAGCTCACCACAGCGGGAGGTTCGCGGAGATACGCAGTATTTT
TRBV14	TRBJ1-2	-	TRBD1	CASSFRTGLTGGYTF	TGTGCCAGCAGCTTCCGGACAGGATTGACGGGTGGCTACACCTTC
TRBV18	TRBJ2-2	-	-	CASSLQVNTGELFF	TGTGCCAGCTCATTACAGGTCAACACCGGGGAGCTGTTTTTT
TRBV4-1	TRBJ1-1	-	-	CASSQDWPRNTEAFF	TGCGCCAGCAGCCAAGACTGGCCAAGGAACACTGAAGCTTTCTTT
TRBV18	TRBJ2-1	-	TRBD2	CASSPRGTRDNEQFF	TGTGCCAGCTCACCACGAGGGACTAGAGACAATGAGCAGTTCTTC
TRBV28	TRBJ2-2	few	-	CASIGQAGELFF	TGTGCCAGCATAGGACAAGCCGGGGAGCTGTTTTTT
TRBV28	TRBJ1-2	-	-	CASRTMGRERNYGYTF	TGTGCCAGCCGAACAATGGGGAGGGAGAGGAACTATGGCTACACCTTC
TRBV6-1	TRBJ1-2	-	-	CASSEALLHAGRGYTF	TGTGCCAGCAGTGAAGCACTACTTCACGCAGGGAGAGGCTACACCTTC
TRBV7-2	TRBJ2-1	few	TRBD1	CASSLVSTGGNEQFF	TGTGCCAGCAGCTTAGTGTCCACAGGGGGGAATGAGCAGTTCTTC
TRBV11-3	TRBJ2-7	-	-	CASSLPGSGEQYF	TGTGCCAGCAGTTTACCGGGGAGCGGGGAGCAGTACTTC
TRBV30	TRBJ1-5	-	TRBD1	CAWSVSFGQGGNQPQHF	TGTGCCTGGAGTGTATCTTTTGGGCAGGGGGGGAATCAGCCCCAGCATTTT
TRBV4-1	TRBJ2-1	-	-	CASSHYNEQFF	TGCGCCAGCAGCCACTATAATGAGCAGTTCTTC
TRBV19	TRBJ2-7	-	TRBD1	CASSMVRGSSSPGYEQYF	TGTGCCAGTAGTATGGTCAGGGGGTCTAGCTCCCCAGGCTACGAGCAGTACTTC